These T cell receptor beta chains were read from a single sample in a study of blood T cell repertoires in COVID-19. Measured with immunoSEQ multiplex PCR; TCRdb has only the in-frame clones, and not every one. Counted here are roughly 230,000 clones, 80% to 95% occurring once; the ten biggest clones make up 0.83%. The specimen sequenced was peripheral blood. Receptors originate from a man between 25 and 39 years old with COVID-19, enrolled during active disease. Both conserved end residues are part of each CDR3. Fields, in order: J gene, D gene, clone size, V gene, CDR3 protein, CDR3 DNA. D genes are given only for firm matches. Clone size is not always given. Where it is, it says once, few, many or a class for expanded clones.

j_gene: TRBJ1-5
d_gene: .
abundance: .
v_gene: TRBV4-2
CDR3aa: CASSQGGNNQPQHF
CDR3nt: TGTGCCAGCAGCCAAGGCGGAAACAATCAGCCCCAGCATTTT

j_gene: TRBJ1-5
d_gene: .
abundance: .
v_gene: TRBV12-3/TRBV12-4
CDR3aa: CASSPYSNQPQHF
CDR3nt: TGTGCCAGCAGTCCTTATAGCAATCAGCCCCAGCATTTT

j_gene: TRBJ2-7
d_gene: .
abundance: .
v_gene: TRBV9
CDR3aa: CASSVARGQGIHEQYF
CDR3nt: TGTGCCAGCAGCGTAGCTAGGGGTCAGGGGATACACGAGCAGTACTTC

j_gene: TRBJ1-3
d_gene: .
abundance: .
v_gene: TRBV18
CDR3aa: CASSPSESEYSGNTIYF
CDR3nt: TGTGCCAGCTCACCATCAGAAAGTGAATACTCTGGAAACACCATATATTTT

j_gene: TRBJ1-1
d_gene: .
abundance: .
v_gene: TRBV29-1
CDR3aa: CSVGRTEAFF
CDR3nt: TGCAGCGTGGGGAGGACTGAAGCTTTCTTT

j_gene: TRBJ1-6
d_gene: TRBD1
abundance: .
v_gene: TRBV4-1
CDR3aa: CASSQEYGTGGLRALHF
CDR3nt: TGCGCCAGCAGCCAAGAATATGGGACAGGGGGACTCCGCGCCCTCCACTTT

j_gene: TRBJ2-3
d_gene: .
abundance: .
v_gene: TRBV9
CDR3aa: CASRGPSGVSTDTQYF
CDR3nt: TGTGCCAGCCGGGGTCCTTCGGGGGTCAGCACAGATACGCAGTATTTT

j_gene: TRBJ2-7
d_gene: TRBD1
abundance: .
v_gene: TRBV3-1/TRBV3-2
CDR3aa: CASSQETGGYEQYF
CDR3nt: TGTGCCAGCAGCCAGGAGACAGGGGGCTACGAGCAGTACTTC

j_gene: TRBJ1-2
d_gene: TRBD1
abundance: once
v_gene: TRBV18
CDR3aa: CASSPPGQGAGGYTF
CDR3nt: TGTGCCAGCTCACCTCCGGGACAGGGGGCCGGGGGCTACACCTTC

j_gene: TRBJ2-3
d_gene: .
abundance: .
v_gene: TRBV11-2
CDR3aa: CASSPDVAATQYF
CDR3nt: TGTGCCAGCAGCCCGGACGTAGCGGCTACGCAGTATTTT

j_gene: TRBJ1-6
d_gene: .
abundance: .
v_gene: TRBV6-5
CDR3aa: CASNVYNSPLHF
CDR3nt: TGTGCCAGCAATGTATATAATTCACCCCTCCACTTT

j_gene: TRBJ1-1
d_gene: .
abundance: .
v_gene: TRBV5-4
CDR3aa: CASSSLTQNTEAFF
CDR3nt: TGTGCCAGCAGCTCCCTGACACAGAACACTGAAGCTTTCTTT

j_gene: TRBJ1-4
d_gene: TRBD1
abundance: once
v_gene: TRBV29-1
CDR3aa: CSVGDRSNEKLFF
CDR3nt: TGCAGCGTTGGGGACAGGAGTAATGAAAAACTGTTTTTT

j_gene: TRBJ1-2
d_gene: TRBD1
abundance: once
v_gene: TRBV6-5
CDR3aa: CASSSGQGALRGYTF
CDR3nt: TGTGCCAGCAGTTCGGGACAGGGGGCGCTACGTGGCTACACCTTC

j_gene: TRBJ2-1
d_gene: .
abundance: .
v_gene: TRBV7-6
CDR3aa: CASSLGGHYNEQFF
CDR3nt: TGTGCCAGCAGCTTAGGCGGCCACTACAATGAGCAGTTCTTC

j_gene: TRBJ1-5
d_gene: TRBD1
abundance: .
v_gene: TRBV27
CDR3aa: CASSLDRDQPQHF
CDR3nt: TGTGCCAGCAGTTTGGACAGGGATCAGCCCCAGCATTTT

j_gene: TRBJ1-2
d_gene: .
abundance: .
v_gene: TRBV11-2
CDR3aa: CASSRGYYGYTF
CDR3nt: TGTGCCAGCAGCAGGGGGTACTATGGCTACACCTTC

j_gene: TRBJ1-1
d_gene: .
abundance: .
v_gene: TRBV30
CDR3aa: CAWNGVAEAFF
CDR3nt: TGTGCCTGGAATGGTGTAGCTGAAGCTTTCTTT

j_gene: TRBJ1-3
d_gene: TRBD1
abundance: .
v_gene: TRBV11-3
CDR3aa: CASSQRDSSGNTIYF
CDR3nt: TGTGCCAGCAGCCAAAGGGACAGCTCTGGAAACACCATATATTTT

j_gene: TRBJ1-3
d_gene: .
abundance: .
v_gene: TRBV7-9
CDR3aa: CASSKGLTGGNTIYF
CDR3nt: TGTGCCAGCAGCAAGGGACTTACGGGGGGAAACACCATATATTTT

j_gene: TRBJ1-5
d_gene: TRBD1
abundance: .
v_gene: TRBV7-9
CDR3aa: CASSSGQVGVGQPQHF
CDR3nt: TGTGCCAGCAGCAGCGGACAGGTCGGGGTAGGTCAGCCCCAGCATTTT

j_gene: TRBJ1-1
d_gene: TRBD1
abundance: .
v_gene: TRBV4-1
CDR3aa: CASSRDSPNTEAFF
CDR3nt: TGCGCCAGCAGTCGGGACAGCCCGAACACTGAAGCTTTCTTT

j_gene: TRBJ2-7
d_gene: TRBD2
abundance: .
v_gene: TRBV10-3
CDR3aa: CAISAAGAYEQYF
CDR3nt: TGTGCCATCAGTGCTGCGGGGGCCTACGAGCAGTACTTC

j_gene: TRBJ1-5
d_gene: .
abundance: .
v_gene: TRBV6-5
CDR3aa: CASTETNSNQPQHF
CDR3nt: TGTGCCAGCACCGAGACAAATAGCAATCAGCCCCAGCATTTT

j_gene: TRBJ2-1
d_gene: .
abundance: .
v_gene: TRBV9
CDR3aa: CASSVGFLDEQFF
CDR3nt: TGTGCCAGCAGCGTTGGGTTTCTAGATGAGCAGTTCTTC

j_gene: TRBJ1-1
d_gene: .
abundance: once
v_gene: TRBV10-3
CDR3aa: CAIARGGNTEAFF
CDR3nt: TGTGCCATCGCCAGGGGTGGGAATACTGAAGCTTTCTTT

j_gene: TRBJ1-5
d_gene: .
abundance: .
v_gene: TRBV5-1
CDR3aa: CASMVERPQHF
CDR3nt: TGCGCCAGCATGGTAGAACGGCCCCAGCATTTT

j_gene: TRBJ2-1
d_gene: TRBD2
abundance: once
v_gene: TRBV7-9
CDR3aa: CASSYRGRLAGYEQFF
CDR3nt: TGTGCCAGCAGCTACAGGGGGAGACTAGCGGGCTATGAGCAGTTCTTC

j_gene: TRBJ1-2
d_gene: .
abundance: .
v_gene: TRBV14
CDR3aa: CASSQDRGYGYTF
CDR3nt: TGTGCCAGCAGCCAAGACAGGGGCTATGGCTACACCTTC

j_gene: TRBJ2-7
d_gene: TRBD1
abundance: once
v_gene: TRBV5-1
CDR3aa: CASSLALSGTGRYEQYF
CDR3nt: TGCGCCAGCAGCCTTGCCCTCTCCGGGACAGGGAGGTACGAGCAGTACTTC

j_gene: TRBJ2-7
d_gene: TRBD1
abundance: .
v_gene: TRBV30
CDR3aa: CAWRKTGGYEQYF
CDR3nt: TGTGCCTGGAGGAAGACAGGGGGCTACGAGCAGTACTTC

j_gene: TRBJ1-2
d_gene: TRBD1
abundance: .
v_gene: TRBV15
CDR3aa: CATSNGTVNGYTF
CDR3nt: TGTGCCACCAGCAACGGGACAGTCAATGGCTACACCTTC

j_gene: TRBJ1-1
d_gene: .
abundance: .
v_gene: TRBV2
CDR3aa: CASRGGAGITEAFF
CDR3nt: TGTGCCAGCCGGGGGGGGGCTGGGATCACTGAAGCTTTCTTT

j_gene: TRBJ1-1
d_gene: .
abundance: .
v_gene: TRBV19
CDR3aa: CASSSTRGTEAFF
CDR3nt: TGTGCCAGTAGTAGTACACGGGGGACTGAAGCTTTCTTT

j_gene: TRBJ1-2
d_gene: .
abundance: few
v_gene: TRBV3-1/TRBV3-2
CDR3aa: CASSPALMGALYGYTF
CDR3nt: TGTGCCAGCAGCCCCGCGTTGATGGGGGCATTGTATGGCTACACCTTC

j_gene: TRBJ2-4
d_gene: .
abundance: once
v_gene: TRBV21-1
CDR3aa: CASSMGTVLAKNIQYF
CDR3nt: TGTGCCAGCAGCATGGGGACAGTCCTAGCCAAAAACATTCAGTACTTC

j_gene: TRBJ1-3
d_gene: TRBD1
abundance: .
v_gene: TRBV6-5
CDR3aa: CASSSDRKTSGNTIYF
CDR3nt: TGTGCCAGCAGTTCGGACAGGAAAACCTCTGGAAACACCATATATTTT

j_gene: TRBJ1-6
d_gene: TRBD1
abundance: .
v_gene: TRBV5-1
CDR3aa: CASSPGTGGALMAPLHF
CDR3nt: TGCGCCAGCAGCCCCGGGACAGGGGGCGCGTTGATGGCACCCCTCCACTTT

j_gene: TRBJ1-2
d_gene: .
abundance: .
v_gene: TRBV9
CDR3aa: CASSVNLAGVYGYTF
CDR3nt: TGTGCCAGCAGCGTTAACCTCGCGGGGGTCTATGGCTACACCTTC

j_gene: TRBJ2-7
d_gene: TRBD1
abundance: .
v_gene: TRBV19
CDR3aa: CASSMGQSRKQYF
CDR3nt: TGTGCCAGTAGTATGGGACAGAGTAGGAAGCAGTACTTC

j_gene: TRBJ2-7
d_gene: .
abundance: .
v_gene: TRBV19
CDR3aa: CASSIGRDYEQYF
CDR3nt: TGTGCCAGTAGTATCGGCAGGGACTACGAGCAGTACTTC